Listed here are 32 T cell receptor beta chains from one sample, sequenced in a study of beta chain features in type 1 diabetes. Sequenced material consisted of expressed TCRB transcripts (all of the isolated RNA was reverse transcribed). Clones were sequenced by immunoSEQ multiplex PCR, and TCRdb holds only the in-frame ones, with some missing. The sample yields approximately 340,000 clones, around 16% seen once. Specimen: naive CD4+ T cells from blood. The receptors derive from a woman in her late teens or twenties in good health.

The chain joins TRBV5-6 to TRBJ1-1; D remains ambiguous. CDR3 length: 14 residues. Germline values: CDR1 SGHDT, CDR2 YYEEEE. The germline V and J ends were trimmed by 1 base and 7 bases, with 14 bases remaining between them. The CDR3 nucleotides read TGTGCCAGCAGCTTGTTGGGCGCCGCTCTTGAAGCTTTCTTT. The encoded protein is CASSLLGAALEAFF.

This clone was recorded once. This rearrangement joins TRBV2 to TRBJ1-3, with unresolved D. The CDR3 is made up of 12 amino acids. The V end lost 10 bases, the J end lost 0 bases, and 7 bases lay between the germline ends. Per the germline V gene, CDR1 is SNHLY and CDR2 is FYNNEI. In DNA, the CDR3 is TGTGCCAACCGGGACTCTGGAAACACCATATATTTT. Translating it yields CANRDSGNTIYF. Using reference TRBV2 and TRBJ1-3 for the parts outside the CDR3, the full variable domain is EPEVTQTPSHQVTQMGQEVILRCVPISNHLYFYWYRQILGQKVEFLVSFYNNEISEKSEIFDDQFSVERPDGSNFTLKIRSTKLEDSAMYFCANRDSGNTIYFGEGSWLTVV.

This clone was seen only a few times. V gene TRBV2 combines with J gene TRBJ2-1, with D unclear. V was pared by 1 base and J by 6 bases, with 10 bases between. Germline V gene lookup returns CDR1 SNHLY and CDR2 FYNNEI. CDR3 length equals 14 residues. The DNA for the CDR3 is TGTGCCAGCAGTGAAGATGTGGGCACCAATGAGCAGTTCTTC. Its protein is CASSEDVGTNEQFF.

CDR3 DNA: TGTGCCAGCAGTGATAGGGGAAAATCTGGCTACACCTTC. It specifies CASSDRGKSGYTF. The chain joins TRBV2 to TRBJ1-2; TRBD1 might be the D (5 bases). This CDR3 region has 13 residues. The V gene's germline CDR1 is SNHLY and CDR2 FYNNEI. V was clipped by 3 bases and J by 7 bases, with 12 bases between them. The variable domain in full, with the rest retrieved from reference TRBV2 and TRBJ1-2, is EPEVTQTPSHQVTQMGQEVILRCVPISNHLYFYWYRQILGQKVEFLVSFYNNEISEKSEIFDDQFSVERPDGSNFTLKIRSTKLEDSAMYFCASSDRGKSGYTFGSGTRLTVV.

This chain uses TRBV5-1 with TRBJ2-5, with 9 bases aligning to TRBD2. Germline CDR1 and CDR2: SGHRS and YFSETQ. The CDR3 has 14 amino acids. V gave up 4 bases and J gave up 5 bases; unmatched junction bases: 6. The DNA for the CDR3 is TGCGCCAGCAGCCCTAGGACTAGCGTGGAGACCCAGTACTTC. As protein: CASSPRTSVETQYF.

The chain is built from TRBV28 and TRBJ1-1, with TRBD1 matching 7 bases. The CDR3 is 12 residues long. V was pared by 6 bases and J by 8 bases, with 6 bases of the junction left unmatched. Germline V gene lookup returns CDR1 MDHEN and CDR2 SYDVKM. The CDR3 region is CASRSRDREAFF. For the CDR3, the DNA is TGTGCCAGCAGGTCCCGGGACAGAGAAGCTTTCTTT.

The sample holds a few counts of this clone. The chain couples TRBV5-1 to TRBJ2-5, with 7 nucleotides matching TRBD2. Germline loops: CDR1 SGHRS, CDR2 YFSETQ. This CDR3 comprises 15 residues. V shed 7 bases and J 7 bases; nucleotides not matched to a gene: 16. As DNA, the CDR3 is TGCGCCAGCTCAACGCAGAATGCGGGAGTGGGGACCCAGTACTTC. Translation: CASSTQNAGVGTQYF. Drawing the rest from reference TRBV5-1 and TRBJ2-5, the complete variable domain is KAGVTQTPRYLIKTRGQQVTLSCSPISGHRSVSWYQQTPGQGLQFLFEYFSETQRNKGNFPGRFSGRQFSNSRSEMNVSTLELGDSALYLCASSTQNAGVGTQYFGPGTRLLVL.

This clone was detected only a few times. The sample holds other DNA sequences that translate to the same CDR3. The V and J genes are TRBV5-1 and TRBJ2-6, with a weak D call TRBD1 (6 bases). Trimming took 4 bases from V and 2 from J, leaving 10 bases between them. CDR1 SGHRS and CDR2 YFSETQ come from the germline V gene. The CDR3 contains 15 residues. The CDR3 sequence: CASSLQGTGANVLTF. The CDR3 DNA follows: TGCGCCAGCAGCCTACAGGGAACTGGGGCCAACGTCCTGACTTTC.

The rearrangement uses TRBV23-1 and TRBJ2-5; maybe TRBD1 (5 bases). TRBV23-1 is reported as an ORF; its role is uncertain. CDR3 length equals 14 residues. Trimming stripped 2 bases from V and 3 bases from J, with 10 bases between. DNA for the CDR3: TGCGCCAGCAGTCAACAGGGTATGAAAGAGACCCAGTACTTC. It translates to CASSQQGMKETQYF.

The chain has TRBV5-4 and TRBJ2-3, with 8 nucleotides matching TRBD1. The CDR3 has 15 residues. CDR1 and CDR2 (germline): SGHNT, YYREEE (reference sequence). The ends lost 3 bases at V and 4 bases at J; junction bases unmatched: 7. For the CDR3, the DNA is TGTGCCAGCAGCTCCAGGACAGGGATGTCAGATACGCAGTATTTT. Its translation is CASSSRTGMSDTQYF. Filled out from reference TRBV5-4 and TRBJ2-3, the complete variable domain reads ETGVTQSPTHLIKTRGQQVTLRCSSQSGHNTVSWYQQALGQGPQFIFQYYREEENGRGNFPPRFSGLQFPNYSSELNVNALELDDSALYLCASSSRTGMSDTQYFGPGTRLTVL.

This clone was seen a handful of times. The gene calls are TRBV10-3 and TRBJ2-7; 9 bases agree with TRBD2. The CDR3 is made up of 16 amino acids. Germline CDR1 is ENHRY and CDR2 is SYGVKD. V gave up 7 bases and J gave up 0 bases; unmatched junction bases: 10. The CDR3 here is CAITEGPSGNSYEQYF. The CDR3, as DNA: TGTGCCATCACTGAAGGGCCTAGCGGGAACTCCTACGAGCAGTACTTC.

In this sample, this clone turned up a few times. This chain links TRBV5-1 with TRBJ2-1, with 8 bases matching TRBD2. Germline V lookup: CDR1 SGHRS, CDR2 YFSETQ. V shed 0 bases, J shed 9 bases, and the junction held 5 bases outside the gene matches. CDR3 length: 14 residues. The CDR3 sequence: CASSLASSGSEQFF. In nucleotides, the CDR3 is TGCGCCAGCAGCTTGGCCTCCAGCGGGAGTGAGCAGTTCTTC. Full variable domain (rest looked up from reference TRBV5-1 and TRBJ2-1): KAGVTQTPRYLIKTRGQQVTLSCSPISGHRSVSWYQQTPGQGLQFLFEYFSETQRNKGNFPGRFSGRQFSNSRSEMNVSTLELGDSALYLCASSLASSGSEQFFGPGTRLTVL.

The rearrangement uses TRBV29-1 and TRBJ1-1, with D uncertain. CDR3 length: 11 amino acids. Germline V CDR1 and CDR2: SQVTM, ANQGSEA. V gave up 8 bases and J gave up 3 bases, with 10 bases separating them. The CDR3 spells CSPRRDTEAFF. The DNA for the CDR3 is TGCAGCCCCAGGAGGGACACTGAAGCTTTCTTT. The whole variable domain, filled in from reference TRBV29-1 and TRBJ1-1, reads SAVISQKPSRDICQRGTSLTIQCQVDSQVTMMFWYRQQPGQSLTLIATANQGSEATYESGFVIDKFPISRPNLTFSTLTVSNMSPEDSSIYLCSPRRDTEAFFGQGTRLTVV.

This rearrangement joins TRBV29-1 to TRBJ2-1; 10 bases are shared with TRBD1. Germline CDR1 and CDR2: SQVTM and ANQGSEA. V dropped 8 bases and J dropped 5; count of bases not matched to a gene: 6. CDR3 length equals 13 residues. The chain's CDR3 is CSYGGTGDNEQFF. The CDR3 DNA sequence: TGCAGCTACGGCGGGACAGGGGACAATGAGCAGTTCTTC.

V gene TRBV5-5 combines with J gene TRBJ1-1; 7 bases fit TRBD1. With V trimmed by 5 bases and J by 8 bases, 12 bases remained unmatched. This CDR3 is 14 amino acids long. Germline values: CDR1 SGHKS, CDR2 YYEKEE (reference sequence). Written as DNA, the CDR3 is TGTGCCAGCAGACCGAGACAGGGACCCGTAGAAGCTTTCTTT. The encoded protein is CASRPRQGPVEAFF.

This clone showed up just a few times. This rearrangement joins TRBV18 to TRBJ2-1; 7 bases map to TRBD1. Germline V gene lookup returns CDR1 KGHSH and CDR2 LQKENI. The CDR3 has 15 amino acids. The ends lost 5 bases at V and 4 bases at J; junction bases unmatched: 8. For the CDR3, the DNA is TGTGCCAGCTCATCCCGGGACAGCCTTTACAATGAGCAGTTCTTC. It specifies CASSSRDSLYNEQFF.

The chain carries TRBV4-2 and TRBJ2-1, with 10 bases aligning to TRBD2. The CDR3 is made up of 16 amino acids. Per germline, CDR1 LGHNA and CDR2 YNFKEQ. After removal of 0 bases from V and 10 bases from J, the junction contained 9 bases not matched to a gene. The DNA of the CDR3 is TGTGCCAGCAGCCAAGATCCTAGCGGGAGTTTCGGGGAGCAGTTCTTC. Amino acid sequence: CASSQDPSGSFGEQFF.

The chain combines TRBV2 with TRBJ2-1; TRBD2 is a possible D gene (7 bases). The CDR3 loop spans 15 amino acids. Per germline, CDR1 SNHLY and CDR2 FYNNEI. V was pared by 7 bases and J by 3 bases, with 16 bases between. The CDR3 reads CASKGGREHYNEQFF. Here the CDR3 DNA reads TGTGCCAGCAAGGGGGGGCGGGAGCACTACAATGAGCAGTTCTTC.

Here the CDR3 DNA reads TGTGCCAGCAGTCAACGTCGACTAGCGGGATCAGATACGCAGTATTTT. This gives the protein CASSQRRLAGSDTQYF. The J gene is TRBJ2-3, the V gene TRBV27, with 11 bases lining up with TRBD2. V lost 5 bases, J lost 4 bases, and 8 bases stayed unmatched. The CDR3 has 16 residues. Germline V lookup: CDR1 MNHEY, CDR2 SMNVEV (reference sequence).

This chain connects TRBV6-5 to TRBJ1-1, with D unresolved. Trimming took off 8 bases at V and 4 bases at J, with 14 bases between the two ends. The length of the CDR3 is 13 residues. Germline V gene lookup returns CDR1 MNHEY and CDR2 SVGAGI. CDR3 coding DNA: TGTGCCAGCGCGCGGAAGCGGGGCACTGAAGCTTTCTTT. Amino acids: CASARKRGTEAFF.

The chain employs TRBV18 and TRBJ2-5, with 8 bases aligning to TRBD1. The CDR3 length is 13 residues. CDR1 is KGHSH, CDR2 LQKENI, per germline. V lost 4 bases, J lost 5 bases, and 3 bases stayed unmatched. DNA for the CDR3: TGTGCCAGCTCACAGAGGACAGGGGAGACCCAGTACTTC. Its protein product is CASSQRTGETQYF.

J is TRBJ2-1 and V is TRBV7-9, with D maybe TRBD2 (5 bases). Germline V lookup: CDR1 SEHNR, CDR2 FQNEAQ (reference sequence). There are 15 residues in the CDR3. Trimming took 1 base from V and 9 from J, leaving 16 bases between them. This CDR3 is CASSLVNSVSVEQFF. The CDR3 DNA follows: TGTGCCAGCAGCTTAGTTAATAGCGTAAGCGTTGAGCAGTTCTTC.

The chain combines TRBV5-4 with TRBJ2-6; D possibly corresponds to TRBD1 (6 bases). With 3 bases removed from V and 4 bases from J, the gap between germline ends came to 14 bases. Germline CDR1 is SGHNT and CDR2 is YYREEE (reference sequence). The CDR3 has 16 amino acids. The CDR3 DNA reads as TGTGCCAGCAGCTCGTTAGGGGGTGCCGGGGCCAACGTCCTGACTTTC. This sequence encodes CASSSLGGAGANVLTF.

The chain is built from TRBV5-4 and TRBJ2-7; D is uncertain. Trimming left V 4 bases short and J 2 bases short, with 16 bases between. This CDR3 has 15 residues. Germline values: CDR1 SGHNT, CDR2 YYREEE (reference sequence). The CDR3 spells CASSRTASPTYEQYF. The CDR3 DNA reads as TGTGCCAGCAGCCGTACAGCTTCTCCTACCTACGAGCAGTACTTC.

This clone was seen more than once but under ten times. The genes are TRBV29-1 and TRBJ2-7, with TRBD1 identical over 8 bases. The CDR3 consists of 13 residues. V lost 2 bases, J lost 5 bases, and 5 bases stayed unmatched. Germline-derived CDR1 and CDR2 are SQVTM and ANQGSEA. In DNA form, the CDR3 reads TGCAGCGTTGAACCGACAGGGGAACACGAGCAGTACTTC. It is translated as CSVEPTGEHEQYF.

This chain links TRBV28 with TRBJ1-1; 9 positions match TRBD1. V was pared by 6 bases and J by 12 bases, with 11 bases of the junction left unmatched. The CDR3 consists of 13 residues. CDR1 is MDHEN and CDR2 is SYDVKM in the germline V gene. CDR3 bases: TGTGCCAGCAGCCTCAACAGGGGGCGGAGGACTTTCTTT. Translation gives CASSLNRGRRTFF.

The CDR3 region is CASSPGGTGANVLTF. CDR3 coding DNA: TGTGCCAGCAGCCCAGGGGGGACTGGGGCCAACGTCCTGACTTTC. The V call is TRBV28, the J call TRBJ2-6; the D gene is possibly TRBD1 (7 bases). Germline V gene data show CDR1 as MDHEN and CDR2 as SYDVKM. Trimming left V 6 bases short and J 2 bases short, with 11 bases between. The CDR3 loop spans 15 amino acids. The full variable domain, rest sourced from reference TRBV28 and TRBJ2-6, is DVKVTQSSRYLVKRTGEKVFLECVQDMDHENMFWYRQDPGLGLRLIYFSYDVKMKEKGDIPEGYSVSREKKERFSLILESASTNQTSMYLCASSPGGTGANVLTFGAGSRLTVL.

J is TRBJ1-2 and V is TRBV29-1, with D tentatively TRBD1 (5 bases). This CDR3 is 12 amino acids long. Germline CDR1 is SQVTM and CDR2 is ANQGSEA. V shed 4 bases and J shed 8 bases, with 14 bases lying between them. This CDR3 is CSVVKGWGGYTF. DNA of the CDR3: TGCAGCGTTGTTAAGGGGTGGGGCGGCTACACCTTC. The variable domain in full, completed from reference TRBV29-1 and TRBJ1-2, reads SAVISQKPSRDICQRGTSLTIQCQVDSQVTMMFWYRQQPGQSLTLIATANQGSEATYESGFVIDKFPISRPNLTFSTLTVSNMSPEDSSIYLCSVVKGWGGYTFGSGTRLTVV.

This clone has only a few counts. This rearrangement joins TRBV30 to TRBJ2-2; 11 bases fit TRBD2. The CDR3 contains 15 residues. Trimming cost V 5 bases and J 6 bases; bases outside gene matches: 8. Per germline, CDR1 GTSNPN and CDR2 SVGIG (reference sequence). In DNA form, the CDR3 reads TGTGCCTGGGCCACTAGCGGGAGAATGGCCGGGGAGCTGTTTTTT. Its translation is CAWATSGRMAGELFF.

To note about this clone: No DNA is shown, since the ends of the CDR3 on it are uncertain; the CDR3 is the one TCRdb lists. The rearrangement joins TRBV27 to TRBJ2-2; the table's TRBD2 call for D was not verified on the DNA. The CDR3 has 17 amino acids, counting both end residues. Germline V lookup: CDR1 MNHEY, CDR2 SMNVEV (reference sequence). The chain's CDR3 is CASSTSHTSGVTGELFF.

This clone was seen only a few times. This rearrangement joins TRBV7-2 to TRBJ2-1; 15 bases line up with TRBD2. Trimming took 5 bases from V and 7 from J; bases not matched to a gene: 6. This CDR3 has 16 amino acids. Germline CDR1 is SGHTA and CDR2 is FQGNSA. In nucleotides, the CDR3 is TGTGCCAGCAGCATAGGACTAGCGGGAGGGCGTAATGAGCAGTTCTTC. Amino acids: CASSIGLAGGRNEQFF.

This clone appeared a single time. The rearrangement uses TRBV6-6 and TRBJ2-1; possibly TRBD2 for D (6 bases). Between the trimmed V and J ends, which lost 5 bases and 15 bases, there was a span of 23 bases. The V gene's germline CDR1 is MNHNY and CDR2 SVGAGI (reference sequence). This CDR3 region has 14 residues. CDR3 amino acids: CASSTRTSRNHGFF. The CDR3 nucleotides are TGTGCCAGCAGTACCCGTACTAGCCGGAATCATGGGTTCTTC.